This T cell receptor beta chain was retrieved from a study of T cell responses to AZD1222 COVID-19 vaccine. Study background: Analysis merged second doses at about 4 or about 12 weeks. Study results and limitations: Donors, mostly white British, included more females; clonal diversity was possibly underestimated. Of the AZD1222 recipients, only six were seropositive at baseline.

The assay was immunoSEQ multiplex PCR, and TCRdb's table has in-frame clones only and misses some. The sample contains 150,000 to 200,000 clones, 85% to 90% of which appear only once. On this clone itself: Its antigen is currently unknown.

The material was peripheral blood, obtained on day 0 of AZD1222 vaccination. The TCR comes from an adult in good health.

The CDR3 DNA follows: TGTGCCAGCAGCCCCCGGTGGAATATGACGGAGGCTTACCAAGAGACCCAGTACTTC. Amino acid sequence: CASSPRWNMTEAYQETQYF. The chain combines TRBV7-6 with TRBJ2-5; D might be TRBD2 (5 bases). The CDR3 runs 19 residues. Germline V gene data show CDR1 as SGHVS and CDR2 as FNYEAQ. V was shortened by 5 bases and J by 0 bases, with 25 bases between the two germline ends.